Listed here is a single T cell receptor (beta chain). Trimming left V 4 bases short and J 7 bases short, with 13 bases between. The CDR3 sequence is 13 residues long. Germline-derived CDR1 and CDR2 are SGHAT and FQNNGV. Random-hexamer reverse transcription was applied to about 0.45 to 1 ug RNA. TCRdb redid the calling of the immunoSEQ multiplex PCR reads with MiXCR, one entry per CDR3 protein. The sample holds fewer than 95,000 distinct CDR3 sequences, roughly 96% seen once. Patients with Susac syndrome met diagnostic criteria that were recently defined for definite or probable disease. CD8+ and CD4+ T cells were negatively isolated; TEMRA cells were FACS-enriched. The sample is drawn from a study of CD8 T cells in Susac syndrome. Study-wide context: There were Susac syndrome patients who were therapy-naive at blood draw, others on corticosteroids, and others on intravenous immunoglobulin alone.

The genes are TRBV11-2 and TRBJ1-2, with D perhaps TRBD1 (5 bases). Specimen: CD8+ T cells from PBMCs. The TCR was taken from a human donor with Susac syndrome. The CDR3 bases are TGTGCCAGCAGCTCCCCCGACGGGGGTGGCTACACCTTC. It translates to CASSSPDGGGYTF.